This T cell receptor beta chain was recovered during a study of response to subunit inactivated influenza vaccine (dated by TCRdb to the late 2010s). Regarding the complete study: The study used deep quantitative T cell receptor repertoire profiling to track responses to a trivalent subunit inactivated influenza vaccine.

General findings and caveats noted by the study authors: It was suggested by the authors that each seasonal influenza vaccination may recruit only a limited number of new T cells.

To prepare the library, RT-PCR was applied. Sequencing was performed on an Illumina HiSeq 2500. TCRdb ran its own pipeline on the public reads, namely fastp trimming at Q25 and MiXCR clone calling, and kept in-frame beta chains. Rows with a matching CDR3 protein are joined into one entry that keeps the most common DNA and genes. The sample includes roughly 190,000 distinct CDR3 sequences, with 13% to 15% observed a single time. Together, the top ten hold about 25% of the sample. In regard to this clonotype: Its antigen has not been determined. Per-base qualities were not stored, and no clone one base away is much larger.

The sequence was collected from a man aged 45-65 years who received an inactivated influenza vaccine. Donor details come from another sample of the same person, matched by shared clones. Sequencing was performed on CD8+ T cells sorted from PBMCs, taken 5 days after vaccination.

The DNA is TGTGCCAGCAGTTTATGGGGCGGGCTAAGCTCCTACGAGCAGTACTTC. Its translation is CASSLWGGLSSYEQYF. The chain joins TRBV27 to TRBJ2-7; the D gene cannot be resolved beyond TRBD1 or TRBD2, each matching 5 bases. Per the germline V gene (reference sequence), MNHEY is the CDR1 and SMNVEV is the CDR2. V sheds 1 base and J sheds 0 bases, leaving 13 bases between their ends. The cysteine opens and the phenylalanine closes a CDR3 of 16 amino acids. Only the CDR3 region is kept as DNA, spanning 48 bases read in frame from base 1.